These 30 T cell receptor beta chains were all obtained from the same sample, sequenced in a study of cytomegalovirus exposure and HLA in healthy donors. Use of 60 Vbeta and 13 Jbeta primers characterized the PCR. Clones were read by immunoSEQ multiplex PCR, and TCRdb kept only the in-frame ones, dropping some. There are tens of thousands of clones in the sample; 70% to 85% occur only once, and roughly 10% lies in the top ten. The sample was PBMCs. All receptors derive from a young woman in good health and CMV-seropositive.

V and J are TRBV27 and TRBJ1-1, with D possibly TRBD1 on 5 matching bases. There are 14 residues in the CDR3. V lost 4 bases, J lost 5 bases, and 14 bases lay in between. Germline V gene lookup returns CDR1 MNHEY and CDR2 SMNVEV (reference sequence). The CDR3, as DNA: TGTGCCAGCAGTTATCAGGGCCCTGGGACTGAAGCTTTCTTT. Protein product: CASSYQGPGTEAFF.

This chain uses TRBV7-2 with TRBJ2-1, with 8 bases that match TRBD2. Germline V gene data show CDR1 as SGHTA and CDR2 as FQGNSA. V lost 5 bases and J lost 0; bases outside the gene matches: 3. This CDR3 contains 15 residues. The CDR3 reads CASSPTSGSYNEQFF. The CDR3 DNA reads TGTGCCAGCAGCCCCACTAGCGGCTCCTACAATGAGCAGTTCTTC.

This chain uses TRBV5-6 with TRBJ2-7; TRBD1 matches 8 bases. The CDR3 is made up of 15 amino acids. The germline V gene encodes CDR1 SGHDT and CDR2 YYEEEE. With 3 bases clipped from V and 3 bases from J, the junction kept 8 bases outside the gene matches. The CDR3 loop reads CASSSVTGVYYEQYF. Here the CDR3 DNA reads TGTGCCAGCAGCTCCGTGACAGGGGTTTACTACGAGCAGTACTTC.

The rearrangement links TRBV30 to TRBJ2-5, with TRBD2 matching over 9 bases. V lost 4 bases and J lost 2; bases outside the gene matches: 2. The CDR3 runs 13 residues. Germline V gene lookup returns CDR1 GTSNPN and CDR2 SVGIG (reference sequence). CDR3: CAWTLAGQETQYF. CDR3 coding DNA: TGTGCCTGGACGCTAGCGGGGCAAGAGACCCAGTACTTC.

The CDR3 sequence: CASSDPPGDTEQFF. In nucleotides, the CDR3 is TGTGCCAGTAGTGATCCCCCGGGAGACACTGAGCAGTTCTTC. V gene TRBV19 combines with J gene TRBJ2-1, with TRBD2 as a possible D gene (6 bases). Germline V gives CDR1 LNHDA, CDR2 SQIVND (reference sequence). CDR3 size: 14 residues. The V end was cut by 5 bases, the J end by 9 bases, with 17 bases between. The full variable domain, its missing parts supplied by reference TRBV19 and TRBJ2-1, is DGGITQSPKYLFRKEGQNVTLSCEQNLNHDAMYWYRQDPGQGLRLIYYSQIVNDFQKGDIAEGYSVSREKKESFPLTVTSAQKNPTAFYLCASSDPPGDTEQFFGPGTRLTVL.

The genes are TRBV27 and TRBJ2-7; 7 positions agree with TRBD1. The CDR3 is 11 amino acids. J was trimmed by 4 bases and V by 8 bases; bases with no gene match: 2. Germline-derived CDR1 and CDR2 are MNHEY and SMNVEV (reference sequence). The CDR3 is CASFRGYEQYF. The CDR3 bases are TGTGCCAGCTTCAGGGGGTACGAGCAGTACTTC.

V and J are TRBV6-5 and TRBJ2-5, with D possibly being TRBD1 (6 bases). Matching the DNA end better, TRBJ2-7 makes the J call doubtful. CDR1 is MNHEY and CDR2 is SVGAGI in the germline V gene. The CDR3 spans 15 residues. The CDR3 protein is CASSSLGAGVGEQYF. CDR3 DNA sequence: TGTGCCAGCAGTTCCCTAGGGGCAGGGGTTGGCGAGCAGTACTTC.

The V gene is TRBV2, the J gene TRBJ2-4; 12 nucleotides agree with TRBD2. CDR1 and CDR2 (germline): SNHLY, FYNNEI. CDR3 size: 16 residues. The trim removed 7 bases at V and 0 bases at J, leaving 4 bases unmatched. The CDR3 spells CASTPGLAGAKNIQYF. The DNA of the CDR3 is TGTGCCAGCACGCCGGGACTAGCGGGAGCCAAAAACATTCAGTACTTC.

V is TRBV18 and J is TRBJ2-2, with TRBD1 matching over 10 bases. The CDR3 loop spans 16 amino acids. V was pared by 3 bases and J by 6 bases, with 7 bases of the junction left unmatched. Germline CDR1 reads KGHSH; CDR2 reads LQKENI. The CDR3 DNA reads as TGTGCCAGCTCACCTGACAGGGGGCATCGGTCCGGGGAGCTGTTTTTT. Translated: CASSPDRGHRSGELFF.

The chain employs TRBV7-8 and TRBJ1-6; D remains unclear. The V gene's germline CDR1 is SGHVS and CDR2 FQNEAQ. This CDR3 has 15 amino acids. V was pared by 1 base and J by 7 bases, with 11 bases between. The CDR3 is CASSLGGGNNSPLHF. In nucleotides, the CDR3 is TGTGCCAGCAGCTTAGGAGGAGGGAACAATTCACCCCTCCACTTT.

The chain joins TRBV19 to TRBJ2-1; 11 nucleotides align to TRBD1. Unmatched junction bases numbered 6, after V lost 6 bases and J lost 5 bases. The CDR3 runs to 15 residues. Germline V gives CDR1 LNHDA, CDR2 SQIVND (reference sequence). The chain's CDR3 is CASSQDRGRNNEQFF. In DNA, the CDR3 is TGTGCCAGTAGCCAGGACAGGGGGCGTAACAATGAGCAGTTCTTC. The complete variable domain, with remaining parts taken from reference TRBV19 and TRBJ2-1, reads DGGITQSPKYLFRKEGQNVTLSCEQNLNHDAMYWYRQDPGQGLRLIYYSQIVNDFQKGDIAEGYSVSREKKESFPLTVTSAQKNPTAFYLCASSQDRGRNNEQFFGPGTRLTVL.

This chain connects TRBV27 to TRBJ2-7, with TRBD1 identical over 8 bases. This CDR3 is built from 14 residues. The germline CDR1 and CDR2 sequences are MNHEY and SMNVEV (reference sequence). J gave up 2 bases and V 6 bases, and 6 bases lay outside the gene matches. CDR3 loop: CASSPTGDAYEQYF. In nucleotides, the CDR3 is TGTGCCAGCAGCCCGACAGGGGACGCCTACGAGCAGTACTTC.

This clone was observed a single time. This chain joins TRBV19 and TRBJ2-5, with a possible D match to TRBD2 (5 bases). The germline V gene encodes CDR1 LNHDA and CDR2 SQIVND (reference sequence). This CDR3 is 12 amino acids long. V gave up 6 bases and J gave up 4 bases, with 9 bases separating them. In nucleotides, the CDR3 is TGTGCCAGTAGCCCTGGACTAGAGACCCAGTACTTC. This sequence encodes CASSPGLETQYF.

The chain carries TRBV19 and TRBJ2-3; D ambiguous. V was clipped by 3 bases and J by 2 bases, with 6 bases between them. CDR3 length equals 13 residues. CDR1 and CDR2 (germline): LNHDA, SQIVND (reference sequence). For the CDR3, the DNA is TGTGCCAGTAGTATCACTAACACAGATACGCAGTATTTT. Protein: CASSITNTDTQYF.

The gene calls are TRBV29-1 and TRBJ2-1, with D tentatively TRBD2 (6 bases). Germline V lookup: CDR1 SQVTM, CDR2 ANQGSEA. V dropped 3 bases and J dropped 0 bases, with 15 bases sitting between them. This CDR3 is built from 16 residues. This CDR3 is CSVDTGTLPSYNEQFF. In nucleotides, the CDR3 is TGCAGCGTTGATACCGGGACTCTTCCCTCCTACAATGAGCAGTTCTTC.

The chain combines TRBV28 with TRBJ2-7; 10 nucleotides align to TRBD1. Germline V CDR1 and CDR2: MDHEN, SYDVKM. Germline trimming cut 6 bases from V and 3 bases from J; bases unmatched to any gene: 8. The CDR3 has 15 residues. CDR3 coding DNA: TGTGCCAGCAGGACCGGGACAGGGGCGAACTACGAGCAGTACTTC. Protein: CASRTGTGANYEQYF.

The chain links TRBV19 to TRBJ1-5, with TRBD1 matching over 7 bases. CDR3 size: 14 residues. Germline V gene lookup returns CDR1 LNHDA and CDR2 SQIVND (reference sequence). The V gene end was trimmed by 5 bases and the J gene end by 4 bases; junction bases not matched to a gene: 5. The CDR3 bases are TGTGCCAGTAGTTGGGGACAGAGAAATCAGCCCCAGCATTTT. Amino acids: CASSWGQRNQPQHF.

Only a few counts were recorded for this clone. The chain has TRBV6-5 and TRBJ2-7, with D perhaps matching TRBD1 (5 bases). There are 13 residues in the CDR3. The germline V and J ends were trimmed by 6 bases and 3 bases, with 12 bases remaining between them. Germline assignment: CDR1 MNHEY and CDR2 SVGAGI. CDR3: CASSPTGNYEQYF. DNA of the CDR3: TGTGCCAGCAGCCCCACAGGTAACTACGAGCAGTACTTC.

The chain combines TRBV6-1 with TRBJ2-1, with TRBD2 matching 13 bases. Germline lookup yields CDR1 MNHNS and CDR2 SASEGT. This CDR3 contains 15 residues. The V segment lost 4 bases and the J segment 6 bases; nucleotides outside the gene matches: 3. Here the CDR3 DNA reads TGTGCCAGCAGTGTGACTAGCGGGGGGAGCAATGAGCAGTTCTTC. Translating gives CASSVTSGGSNEQFF.

The chain links TRBV7-2 to TRBJ2-3, with 9 bases matching TRBD2. V was pared by 5 bases and J by 2 bases, with 11 bases of the junction left unmatched. Germline V gene data show CDR1 as SGHTA and CDR2 as FQGNSA. The CDR3 is made up of 17 amino acids. The CDR3 nucleotides read TGTGCCAGCAGCACGCACGGGACTAGCAAGGCCACAGATACGCAGTATTTT. Protein sequence: CASSTHGTSKATDTQYF.

V usage is TRBV11-2 and J usage is TRBJ2-1; the match to TRBD2 covers 9 bases. The CDR3 is made up of 13 amino acids. Trimming cost V 7 bases and J 8 bases; bases outside gene matches: 6. CDR1 and CDR2 (germline): SGHAT, FQNNGV. The CDR3 is CASTGLAIDEQFF. DNA for the CDR3: TGTGCCAGCACCGGACTAGCGATCGATGAGCAGTTCTTC. Supplemented by reference TRBV11-2 and TRBJ2-1, the full variable domain reads EAGVAQSPRYKIIEKRQSVAFWCNPISGHATLYWYQQILGQGPKLLIQFQNNGVVDDSQLPKDRFSAERLKGVDSTLKIQPAKLEDSAVYLCASTGLAIDEQFFGPGTRLTVL.

The sample holds a few counts of this clone. V gene TRBV28 combines with J gene TRBJ1-2, with 9 bases aligning to TRBD1. V was clipped by 4 bases and J by 11 bases; unmatched bases: 8. The CDR3 extends over 13 amino acids. In germline, CDR1 is MDHEN, CDR2 SYDVKM. The CDR3 protein is CASSWGDRESYTF. The CDR3 DNA is TGTGCCAGCAGTTGGGGGGACAGGGAGAGTTACACCTTC.

As for this clone: The junction departs from germline at one end; a sequencing error may be responsible. This chain joins TRBV7-9 and TRBJ2-2, with D uncertain. Germline V gene lookup returns CDR1 SEHNR and CDR2 FQNEAQ (reference sequence). The CDR3 spans 12 residues. CDR3 in DNA: TGTTCCAGCAGCTTATCTTCCGGGGAGCTGTTTTTT. Its translation: CSSSLSSGELFF. The entire variable domain, with the rest obtained from reference TRBV7-9 and TRBJ2-2, is as follows: DTGVSQNPRHKITKRGQNVTFRCDPISEHNRLYWYRQTLGQGPEFLTYFQNEAQLEKSRLLSDRFSAERPKGSFSTLEIQRTEQGDSAMYLCSSSLSSGELFFGEGSRLTVL.

The rearrangement joins TRBV5-4 to TRBJ2-3; 8 nucleotides agree with TRBD2. The CDR3 totals 17 residues. J lost 2 bases, V lost 0 bases, and 8 bases had no gene match. Germline-derived CDR1 and CDR2 are SGHNT and YYREEE (reference sequence). The CDR3 region is CASSLGLAGGLTDTQYF. As DNA, the CDR3 is TGTGCCAGCAGCTTGGGTCTGGCGGGAGGACTCACAGATACGCAGTATTTT.

The chain has TRBV10-3 and TRBJ2-7; the match to TRBD1 covers 8 bases. Germline V gene data show CDR1 as ENHRY and CDR2 as SYGVKD. The CDR3 contains 15 residues. Trimming at V came to 8 bases and at J to 5 bases, leaving 14 bases not matched to a gene. Here the CDR3 reads CAIGQGTGRADEQYF. The CDR3 DNA follows: TGTGCCATCGGGCAAGGGACAGGCAGGGCGGACGAGCAGTACTTC.

CDR3 bases: TGTGCCAGCAGCCATTTTTTCGGGTACGAGCAGTACTTC. This gives the protein CASSHFFGYEQYF. This sequence joins TRBV11-3 and TRBJ2-7, with D unclear. The CDR3 totals 13 residues. V shed 5 bases and J shed 4 bases, with 12 bases lying between them. CDR1 is SGHNT, CDR2 YENEEA, per germline.

The chain recombines TRBV11-2 with TRBJ2-7, with D perhaps matching TRBD2 (5 bases). V was clipped by 2 bases and J by 1 base, with 12 bases between them. The CDR3 covers 15 residues. Germline V lookup: CDR1 SGHAT, CDR2 FQNNGV. Here the CDR3 DNA reads TGTGCCAGCAGCTTACTGGAAAGGAGGTCCTACGAGCAGTACTTC. Translation: CASSLLERRSYEQYF.

The chain links TRBV7-9 to TRBJ2-1; 14 bases map to TRBD2. Germline values: CDR1 SEHNR, CDR2 FQNEAQ (reference sequence). Trimming at V came to 6 bases and at J to 7 bases, leaving 14 bases not matched to a gene. The CDR3 has 18 amino acids. CDR3 DNA sequence: TGTGCCAGCAGTCCAAGGGGGACTAGCGGGAGCGGGGGGAATGAGCAGTTCTTC. The encoded protein is CASSPRGTSGSGGNEQFF.

V usage is TRBV19 and J usage is TRBJ2-1, with D uncertain. The V gene's germline CDR1 is LNHDA and CDR2 SQIVND (reference sequence). CDR3 length equals 14 residues. V was clipped by 3 bases and J by 2 bases, with 8 bases between them. Here the CDR3 reads CASSISGPYNEQFF. CDR3 bases: TGTGCCAGTAGTATTTCAGGTCCCTACAATGAGCAGTTCTTC.

This clone turned up a few times. The rearrangement joins TRBV28 to TRBJ2-7; D unresolved. The CDR3 spans 14 residues. CDR1 is MDHEN, CDR2 SYDVKM, per germline. V lost 6 bases to trimming and J lost 0 bases, with 12 bases between them. The CDR3 reads CASRAVPLSYEQYF. CDR3 in DNA: TGTGCCAGCAGGGCTGTACCCCTCTCCTACGAGCAGTACTTC.